What follows are 2 T cell receptor beta chains derived from one specimen sequenced in a study of blood T cells in healthy people across ages. For the second PCR, which ran for roughly 7 to 11 cycles, a sample-barcoded 5' primer and a J-beta primer mix were used. TCRdb reprocessed the 5' RACE reads via MiXCR and lists one record per CDR3 protein. The table records around 1.7 million distinct CDR3 sequences, roughly 30% of them present only once. Sequencing used blood. Receptors were obtained from a woman aged 25 to 39 in good health.

CDR3 sequence reads: CASVRASLGDTQYF. CDR3 DNA sequence: TGTGCCTCGGTTCGGGCTTCCCTAGGGGATACGCAGTATTTT. The chain has TRBV6-1 and TRBJ2-3; no definite D call. The germline V and J ends were trimmed by 11 bases and 6 bases, with 21 bases remaining between them. The CDR3 has 14 residues. CDR1 and CDR2 from the germline V gene are MNHNS and SASEGT.

This CDR3 reads CASSQTSRRGTDTQYF. CDR3 nucleotides: TGCGCCAGCAGCCAGACCTCACGGCGGGGCACAGATACGCAGTATTTT. This chain links TRBV4-3 with TRBJ2-3, with D maybe TRBD2 (5 bases). V was trimmed by 3 bases and J by 1 base, leaving 14 bases between them. The CDR3 is 16 residues long. Germline V gives CDR1 LGHNA, CDR2 YSLEER.